The clone carrying this T cell receptor (beta chain) has only a few counts. What it recognizes is unknown. One junction end does not reproduce the germline sequence, and a read error may be involved. The CDR3 is 16 amino acids. The germline CDR1 and CDR2 sequences are MDHEN and SYDVKM. These data originate in a study of response to subunit inactivated influenza vaccine. Findings of the study overall: The authors suggested that few new T cells are recruited per seasonal influenza vaccination.

TCRdb called the RT-PCR reads again in MiXCR, with one record for every CDR3 protein. Counted here are about 190,000 distinct CDR3 sequences, approximately 15% occurring once; the ten biggest clones make up roughly 24%. The source material was CD8+ T cells sorted from PBMCs, sampled 5 to 6 days after vaccination. The TCR was taken from a man aged 45-65 years who received an inactivated influenza vaccine. The rearrangement uses TRBV28 and TRBJ1-3; D not certain. The CDR3 reads CVSTLGRSDRRNTIYF. The CDR3 DNA is TGTGTCAGCACCTTGGGGAGGTCCGATAGAAGAAACACCATATATTTT.